This is a list of T cell receptor beta chains from one sample in a study of T-cell memory formation after mild COVID-19. Using its own MiXCR run on the 5' RACE reads, TCRdb lists one record per CDR3 protein. The sample shows hundreds of thousands of distinct CDR3 sequences, 18% of them seen only once. Sequenced input: PBMCs or a T cell subset sorted from them (not recorded which). These receptors came from an adult woman who had mild COVID-19 (a few samples of this study predate the infection). Cell type and time point are not known. The CDR3 runs from the conserved cysteine through the conserved F or W. A D gene is named only where the DNA matches it firmly. Where a row states a size, it is once, few, many or the class of an expanded clone; other rows omit it.

>TRBJ1-5|TRBD1|few|TRBV5-4
CASSSGTETNQPQHF
TGTGCCAGCAGCTCCGGGACAGAGACCAATCAGCCCCAGCATTTT
>TRBJ2-5|-|few|TRBV5-1
CASSHDDRAAETQYF
TGCGCCAGCAGCCACGACGACCGGGCCGCAGAGACCCAGTACTTC
>TRBJ2-1|-|many|TRBV20-1
CSAPLGVGREQFF
TGCAGTGCTCCCCTAGGAGTGGGCCGTGAGCAGTTCTTC
>TRBJ2-2|-|-|TRBV3-1
CASSHSEPGELFF
TGTGCCAGCAGCCATTCAGAACCGGGGGAGCTGTTTTTT
>TRBJ2-5|-|-|TRBV15
CATSRDRKTQYF
TGTGCCACCAGCAGAGATCGAAAGACCCAGTACTTC
>TRBJ2-7|TRBD1|few|TRBV5-1
CASSPFSTGNFYEQYF
TGCGCCAGCAGCCCTTTCTCGACAGGGAATTTTTACGAGCAGTACTTC
>TRBJ1-2|-|-|TRBV7-2
CASSLVPAKGKDGYTF
TGTGCCAGCAGCTTAGTCCCGGCAAAGGGAAAGGACGGCTACACCTTC
>TRBJ1-5|TRBD1|-|TRBV27
CASSPRTGRILDNAQPQHF
TGTGCCAGCAGTCCTCGGACAGGAAGGATTTTGGACAACGCGCAGCCCCAGCATTTT
>TRBJ2-1|-|-|TRBV7-3
CASSLIKGGTYNEQFF
TGTGCCAGCAGCTTAATAAAGGGCGGGACTTACAATGAGCAGTTCTTC
>TRBJ2-1|-|few|TRBV6-6
CASSYGQGIVNEQFF
TGTGCCAGCAGTTATGGGCAGGGCATAGTCAATGAGCAGTTCTTC
>TRBJ1-5|-|few|TRBV12-3/TRBV12-4
CASSPLGQPQHF
TGTGCCAGCAGTCCCCTCGGCCAGCCCCAGCATTTT